Given below is one TCR beta chain in context. What it recognizes is unknown. This specimen comes from a study of identical twins. Study results and caveats: Twin sharing of out-of-frame TCR alpha was underestimated by models in monozygotic pairs. Excess sharing by twins proved weaker in beta out-of-frame sequences. Researchers reported excess low generation probability among twin-shared out-of-frame alpha sequences. Insertions ran lower in abundant cord blood beta clonotypes, though not in memory repertoires.

This CDR3 has 14 amino acids. The germline V gene has CDR1 MDHEN and CDR2 SYDVKM. Trimming shortened V by 1 base and J by 0 bases, and 7 bases separated the two germline ends. TCRdb recomputed calls from the 5' RACE reads with MiXCR, one row per CDR3 protein. The sample has approximately 890,000 distinct CDR3 sequences, 9% to 15% seen once. This sample also appeared in a second study, on yellow fever vaccine responses in identical twins.

The TCR sequence derives from a woman under 30 in good health. Source material: PBMCs. This chain links TRBV28 with TRBJ2-7; no reliable D call. CDR3 in DNA: TGTGCCAGCAGTTTATCCGTCAGCTCCTACGAGCAGTACTTC. Its translation is CASSLSVSSYEQYF.